These 5 T cell receptor beta chains share one sample of origin, sequenced in a study of vaccination and CD4 T cells after COVID-19. Time point specified: late sampling 161 to 241 days after vaccination in three convalescent patients. Noted treatment: 10-day PBMC culture with coronavirus spike peptide pools or control peptides (ViraFEST assay). Their specific antigens are unknown. Once obtained from cultured CD4+ T cells, the DNA was sequenced using the Oncomine TCR Beta short-read assay. TCRdb re-derived calls from the PCR reads in MiXCR, one entry per CDR3 protein. The sample has some 21,000 distinct CDR3 sequences; about 43% are singletons. Sequencing was performed on CD4+ T cells from blood, cultured in vitro, taken about 7 months after SARS-CoV-2 vaccination. These TCRs come from a human donor who had recovered from COVID-19.

The chain employs TRBV11-2 and TRBJ2-3; 10 bases match TRBD2. Germline loops: CDR1 SGHAT, CDR2 FQNNGV. V trimming: 4 bases; J trimming: 3 bases; junction bases outside the gene matches: 4. The CDR3 has 15 amino acids. The CDR3 is CASSSSGRITDTQYF. The CDR3 region has the DNA TGTGCCAGCAGCTCTAGCGGGAGAATTACAGATACGCAGTATTTT.

The CDR3 bases are TGTGCCAGCAGCCAAGATACCGCGGGGAAAGCTTTCTTT. Its protein product is CASSQDTAGKAFF. The rearrangement links TRBV4-2 to TRBJ1-1; D unclear. Germline CDR1 is LGHNA and CDR2 is YNFKEQ. This CDR3 contains 13 residues. Trimming pared 0 bases from V and 9 bases from J, leaving 11 bases between.

The chain combines TRBV6-1 with TRBJ1-6; the match to TRBD1 covers 9 bases. CDR1 and CDR2 from the germline V gene are MNHNS and SASEGT. J lost 10 bases, V lost 7 bases, and 8 bases had no gene match. CDR3 size: 14 residues. In DNA form, the CDR3 reads TGTGCCAGCACTATGACAGGGGGAGGCTCACCCCTCCACTTT. Translated, it gives CASTMTGGGSPLHF.

This clonotype was detected only a few times. V is TRBV7-8 and J is TRBJ2-7, with TRBD2 identical over 15 bases. This CDR3 has 19 amino acids. Germline lookup yields CDR1 SGHVS and CDR2 FQNEAQ. With V trimmed by 2 bases and J by 4 bases, 12 bases remained unmatched. The CDR3 region has the DNA TGTGCCAGCAGCTTACCGGGGACTAGCGGGAGGCAAGGGACGTACGAGCAGTACTTC. It translates to CASSLPGTSGRQGTYEQYF. Using reference TRBV7-8 and TRBJ2-7 for the parts outside the CDR3, the full variable domain is GAGVSQSPRYKVAKRGQDVALRCDPISGHVSLFWYQQALGQGPEFLTYFQNEAQLDKSGLPSDRFFAERPEGSVSTLKIQRTQQEDSAVYLCASSLPGTSGRQGTYEQYFGPGTRLTVT.

V gene TRBV20-1 combines with J gene TRBJ1-3; TRBD1 might be the D (6 bases). CDR3 length equals 17 residues. Trimming stripped 1 base from V and 1 base from J, with 17 bases between. From germline, CDR1 is DFQATT and CDR2 SNEGSKA (reference sequence). CDR3 sequence (DNA): TGCAGTGCTAGAGCCATCAGAGGAGGGGGGTCTGGAAACACCATATATTTT. Protein sequence: CSARAIRGGGSGNTIYF.